Given below is one TCR beta chain in context. Assay: immunoSEQ multiplex PCR; the TCRdb copy retains only in-frame clones and omits some. This sample yields 110,000 to 150,000 clones, of which under 95% are seen a single time; roughly 14% belongs to the top ten. The data were taken from a study of control samples from healthy donors and cancer patients. The CDR3 has 12 residues. The V and J ends lost 1 base and 8 bases, in that order; junction bases with no gene match: 1. CDR1 is LGHDT, CDR2 YNNKEL, per germline (reference sequence). The chain has TRBV3-1 (or the pseudogene TRBV3-2) and TRBJ1-1, with 7 bases matching TRBD1. The sample consisted of blood. The receptor's source is a man between 35 and 55 years old in good health. CDR3 DNA sequence: TGTGCCAGCAGCCAAGTGGGACAGGAAGCTTTCTTT. Translating gives CASSQVGQEAFF.